Described below is a single TCR beta chain sequence and its context. The antigen is undetermined. One entry per CDR3 protein results from TCRdb running MiXCR on the reads. The repertoire holds roughly 860,000 distinct CDR3 sequences, with 32% as singletons. This sample is drawn from a study of T cell repertoires in cytomegalovirus infection. Study overall: Indicated by public TCR beta signatures were CMV infection and matching HLA type.

The V gene's germline CDR1 is MNHNY and CDR2 SVGAGI (reference sequence). The CDR3 spans 17 residues. The germline V and J ends were trimmed by 7 bases and 0 bases, with 21 bases remaining between them. Study-wide points: The ex vivo response was dominated by HLA-C-restricted CMV-specific TCR beta clonotypes. Pooled public TCR beta family frequency picked out CMV carriers with the relevant HLA.

V and J are TRBV6-6 and TRBJ1-1; tentatively, D is TRBD1 (5 bases). This specimen was cultured CD8+ T cells from PBMCs, taken from culture after CMV antigen stimulation. This sequence was found in a human donor in good health (CMV status not recorded). Some clones in this sample may be carry-over from other donors' samples. In DNA, the CDR3 is TGTGCCAGCACCCCCTGGGGGGGAGCCGCGGTGAACACTGAAGCTTTCTTT. Amino acids: CASTPWGGAAVNTEAFF.